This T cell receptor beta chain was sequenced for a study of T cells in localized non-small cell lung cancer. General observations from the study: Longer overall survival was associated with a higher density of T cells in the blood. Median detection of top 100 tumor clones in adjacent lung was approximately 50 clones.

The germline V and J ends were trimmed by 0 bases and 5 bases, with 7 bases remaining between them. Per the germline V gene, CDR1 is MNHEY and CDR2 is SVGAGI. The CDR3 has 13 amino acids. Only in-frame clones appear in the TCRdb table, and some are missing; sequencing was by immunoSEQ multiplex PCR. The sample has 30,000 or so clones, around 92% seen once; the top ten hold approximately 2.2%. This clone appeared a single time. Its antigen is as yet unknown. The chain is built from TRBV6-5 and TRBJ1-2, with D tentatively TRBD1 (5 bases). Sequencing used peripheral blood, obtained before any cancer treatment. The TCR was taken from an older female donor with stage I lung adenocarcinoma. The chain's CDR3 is CASSYSGEYGYTF. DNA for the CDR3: TGTGCCAGCAGTTACTCAGGGGAGTATGGCTACACCTTC.